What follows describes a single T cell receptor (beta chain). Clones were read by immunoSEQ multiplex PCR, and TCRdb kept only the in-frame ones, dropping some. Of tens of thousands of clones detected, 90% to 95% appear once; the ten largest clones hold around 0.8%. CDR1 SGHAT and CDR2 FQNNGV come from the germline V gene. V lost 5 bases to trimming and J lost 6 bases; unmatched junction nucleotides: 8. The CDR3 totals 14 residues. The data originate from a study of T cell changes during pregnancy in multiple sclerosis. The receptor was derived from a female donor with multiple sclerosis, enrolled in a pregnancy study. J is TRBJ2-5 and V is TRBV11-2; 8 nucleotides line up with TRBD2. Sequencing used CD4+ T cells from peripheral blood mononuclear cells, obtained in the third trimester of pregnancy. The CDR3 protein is CASSQVAGRQTQYF. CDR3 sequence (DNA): TGTGCCAGCAGCCAGGTAGCGGGACGGCAGACCCAGTACTTC.